This TCR beta chain was recovered during a study of blood T cell repertoires in COVID-19. Background on the study: Donors in the United States, Italy and Spain gave samples during acute or convalescent COVID-19. PBMCs, B-cell-depleted T cells, or T cells were the source of the cDNA or gDNA that made up the material.

Germline V gives CDR1 SGHTA, CDR2 FQGNSA. The CDR3 runs to 17 residues. The V end lost 5 bases, the J end lost 5 bases, and 24 bases lay between the germline ends. Data came from immunoSEQ multiplex PCR; TCRdb stores just in-frame clones and leaves some out. The sample records some 200,000 clones, 82% being singletons. The source of this sequence is a human donor with acute or convalescent COVID-19. The donor label of this sample is uncertain. The sequencing sample was made of peripheral blood. The V call is TRBV7-2, the J call TRBJ1-2, with D perhaps TRBD1 (6 bases). CDR3 sequence reads: CASSQRGGGLAGYGYTF. CDR3 DNA sequence: TGTGCCAGCAGCCAAAGGGGAGGGGGACTCGCGGGATATGGCTACACCTTC.